These 32 T cell receptor beta chains came from one sample sequenced in a study of T-cell reconstitution after alpha-beta-depleted transplantation in children. For TCRbeta, the library was prepared with unique molecular identifiers. Each CDR3 protein gets one entry after TCRdb re-called the PCR reads with MiXCR. The profile shows about 830,000 distinct CDR3 sequences, 16% of them singletons. The sample here was PBMCs, mostly from graft donor cells, taken 360 days after TCRalphabeta/CD19-depleted stem cell transplant. All receptors come from a male patient younger than 18 who had a stem cell transplant for acute lymphoblastic leukemia, so the T cells may come from the graft donor.

This clonotype has a handful of counts. The J gene is TRBJ1-4, the V gene TRBV20-1, with D uncertain. Germline lookup yields CDR1 DFQATT and CDR2 SNEGSKA (reference sequence). CDR3 length equals 17 residues. Trimming stripped 2 bases from V and 0 bases from J, with 16 bases between. The CDR3 nucleotides read TGCAGTGCTAGAATTGCCGGGGTCCTTGCAACTAATGAAAAACTGTTTTTT. Amino acid sequence: CSARIAGVLATNEKLFF.

The chain combines TRBV5-1 with TRBJ2-3; weak D call: TRBD2 (6 bases). There are 16 residues in the CDR3. Germline CDR1 reads SGHRS; CDR2 reads YFSETQ. Trimming cost V 4 bases and J 2 bases, with 17 bases left between them. Written as DNA, the CDR3 is TGCGCCAGCAGCCCCGGGACTTCTTTACTCACAGATACGCAGTATTTT. Residues: CASSPGTSLLTDTQYF.

The chain employs TRBV5-1 and TRBJ2-1; 11 nucleotides agree with TRBD2. This CDR3 is built from 14 residues. V lost 7 bases and J lost 5; bases outside the gene matches: 5. CDR1 is SGHRS, CDR2 YFSETQ, per germline. CDR3 bases: TGCGCCAGCGGACCGGGACTAGCGGACAATGAGCAGTTCTTC. It is translated as CASGPGLADNEQFF.

The chain links TRBV12-3 or TRBV12-4 to TRBJ2-5, with 7 bases that match TRBD2. The CDR3 is 14 residues long. V dropped 6 bases and J dropped 2; count of bases not matched to a gene: 6. The CDR3 here is CASRPGTIQETQYF. CDR3 in DNA: TGTGCCAGCAGACCCGGGACTATTCAAGAGACCCAGTACTTC.

The rearrangement uses TRBV7-8 and TRBJ1-2; TRBD1 aligns across 8 bases. Germline trimming cut 6 bases from V and 1 base from J; bases unmatched to any gene: 10. Germline V CDR1 and CDR2: SGHVS, FQNEAQ. CDR3 length: 16 residues. CDR3: CASSLSPGQVNYGYTF. For the CDR3, the DNA is TGTGCCAGCAGTCTTAGCCCGGGACAGGTTAACTATGGCTACACCTTC.

The rearrangement joins TRBV7-3 to TRBJ2-6; D is possibly TRBD1 (5 bases). V was cut by 2 bases and J by 0 bases, with 8 bases left in between. Germline V lookup: CDR1 SGHTA, CDR2 FQGTGA. This CDR3 comprises 16 residues. The CDR3, as DNA: TGTGCCAGCAGCTTAGACAGTTCCTCTGGGGCCAACGTCCTGACTTTC. Residues: CASSLDSSSGANVLTF.

V and J are TRBV5-1 and TRBJ2-6; D call uncertain. The V gene lost 0 bases and the J gene lost 0 bases, with 10 bases spanning the gap. The germline V gene has CDR1 SGHRS and CDR2 YFSETQ. There are 17 residues in the CDR3. DNA of the CDR3: TGCGCCAGCAGCTTGGCTCCCAGCCGCTCTGGGGCCAACGTCCTGACTTTC. Translation: CASSLAPSRSGANVLTF. Looking up the rest from reference TRBV5-1 and TRBJ2-6 gives the full variable domain: KAGVTQTPRYLIKTRGQQVTLSCSPISGHRSVSWYQQTPGQGLQFLFEYFSETQRNKGNFPGRFSGRQFSNSRSEMNVSTLELGDSALYLCASSLAPSRSGANVLTFGAGSRLTVL.

The chain uses TRBV3-1 and TRBJ2-6; 11 bases are shared with TRBD1. CDR3 size: 18 residues. J was trimmed by 3 bases and V by 4 bases; bases with no gene match: 8. Germline CDR1 reads LGHDT; CDR2 reads YNNKEL (reference sequence). CDR3 sequence reads: CASSPMDRGRLGANVLTF. The CDR3, as DNA: TGTGCCAGCAGCCCTATGGACAGGGGGCGCCTTGGGGCCAACGTCCTGACTTTC. The variable domain in full, with the rest retrieved from reference TRBV3-1 and TRBJ2-6, is DTAVSQTPKYLVTQMGNDKSIKCEQNLGHDTMYWYKQDSKKFLKIMFSYNNKELIINETVPNRFSPKSPDKAHLNLHINSLELGDSAVYFCASSPMDRGRLGANVLTFGAGSRLTVL.

This clonotype was seen a handful of times. This sequence joins TRBV7-9 and TRBJ2-1; maybe TRBD2 (6 bases). Trimming shortened V by 4 bases and J by 0 bases, and 10 bases separated the two germline ends. The CDR3 has 15 amino acids. Germline CDR1 SEHNR, CDR2 FQNEAQ (reference sequence). The CDR3 spells CASSSEGLSYNEQFF. CDR3 nucleotide sequence: TGTGCCAGCAGCTCCGAGGGACTCTCCTACAATGAGCAGTTCTTC.

The V and J genes are TRBV10-3 and TRBJ2-7, with D possibly TRBD1 on 6 matching bases. Looked up from germline, CDR1 is ENHRY and CDR2 is SYGVKD. There are 14 residues in the CDR3. V lost 4 bases, J lost 3 bases, and 13 bases lay in between. The CDR3 reads CAISVSRQDYEQYF. Here the CDR3 DNA reads TGTGCCATCAGTGTTTCCCGACAGGACTACGAGCAGTACTTC.

This chain uses TRBV9 with TRBJ2-2, with a tentative D call TRBD2 (6 bases). The V gene's germline CDR1 is SGDLS and CDR2 YYNGEE. The length of the CDR3 is 14 residues. V was shortened by 2 bases and J by 6 bases, with 11 bases between the two germline ends. CDR3 amino acids: CASSVISGSGELFF. The CDR3 DNA is TGTGCCAGCAGCGTGATTAGCGGATCCGGGGAGCTGTTTTTT.

Only a few counts were recorded for this clonotype. The chain joins TRBV27 to TRBJ2-6, with D perhaps assigned TRBD1 or TRBD2 (5 bases each). The CDR3 is 17 residues long. The V end lost 3 bases, the J end lost 0 bases, and 12 bases lay between the germline ends. Germline V CDR1 and CDR2: MNHEY, SMNVEV (reference sequence). The CDR3 reads CASSFGTVGSGANVLTF. DNA of the CDR3: TGTGCCAGCAGTTTCGGGACGGTTGGCTCTGGGGCCAACGTCCTGACTTTC.

This clonotype was seen a few times. This chain joins TRBV7-9 and TRBJ1-2; 9 nucleotides line up with TRBD1. This CDR3 has 14 amino acids. Germline values: CDR1 SEHNR, CDR2 FQNEAQ (reference sequence). V was pared by 6 bases and J by 7 bases, with 9 bases of the junction left unmatched. CDR3 coding DNA: TGTGCCAGCAGTCTCCGGGACAGGGTCGGTGGCTACACCTTC. It is translated as CASSLRDRVGGYTF.

This clonotype came up a few times. The chain carries TRBV29-1 and TRBJ2-3; D remains ambiguous. CDR1 and CDR2 (germline): SQVTM, ANQGSEA. CDR3 size: 15 residues. Trimming shortened V by 0 bases and J by 1 base, and 11 bases separated the two germline ends. Written as DNA, the CDR3 is TGCAGCGTTGAAGAGAATGGCAGCCGCACAGATACGCAGTATTTT. It codes for CSVEENGSRTDTQYF.

The chain employs TRBV7-6 and TRBJ2-5; D is possibly TRBD2 (6 bases). The CDR3 is made up of 17 amino acids. Between the trimmed V and J ends, which lost 1 base and 3 bases, there was a span of 18 bases. Germline-derived CDR1 and CDR2 are SGHVS and FNYEAQ. This chain's CDR3 is CASSLGRWRDGEETQYF. The CDR3 coding sequence is TGTGCCAGCAGCTTAGGGCGCTGGCGGGATGGGGAAGAGACCCAGTACTTC. Looking up the rest from reference TRBV7-6 and TRBJ2-5 gives the full variable domain: GAGVSQSPRYKVTKRGQDVALRCDPISGHVSLYWYRQALGQGPEFLTYFNYEAQQDKSGLPNDRFSAERPEGSISTLTIQRTEQRDSAMYRCASSLGRWRDGEETQYFGPGTRLLVL.

This chain connects TRBV7-9 to TRBJ1-1, with a tentative D call TRBD1 (5 bases). V was trimmed by 0 bases and J by 0 bases, leaving 11 bases between them. Per the germline V gene, CDR1 is SEHNR and CDR2 is FQNEAQ (reference sequence). The CDR3 is 16 residues long. CDR3 DNA: TGTGCCAGCAGCTTAGCGCTTGGGGGAATGAACACTGAAGCTTTCTTT. Translation: CASSLALGGMNTEAFF.

This clonotype was counted a single time. V is TRBV5-5 and J is TRBJ2-1; 12 nucleotides agree with TRBD2. The J segment lost 9 bases and the V segment lost 3 bases, leaving 7 bases of the junction unmatched. This CDR3 spans 15 amino acids. Germline CDR1 reads SGHKS; CDR2 reads YYEKEE (reference sequence). Written as DNA, the CDR3 is TGTGCCAGCAGCTCCACTGGACTAGCGGGAACTGAGCAGTTCTTC. It specifies CASSSTGLAGTEQFF.

This clonotype was found a few times. The rearrangement joins TRBV9 to TRBJ2-2; D not resolved. The CDR3 runs to 16 residues. Per germline, CDR1 SGDLS and CDR2 YYNGEE. V shed 0 bases and J shed 0 bases, with 9 bases lying between them. In nucleotides, the CDR3 is TGTGCCAGCAGCGTAGTGCCAGCGCCGAACACCGGGGAGCTGTTTTTT. It encodes CASSVVPAPNTGELFF.

The chain combines TRBV29-1 with TRBJ2-5; 10 bases fit TRBD1. V dropped 7 bases and J dropped 4; count of bases not matched to a gene: 3. This CDR3 has 12 residues. CDR1 and CDR2 from the germline V gene are SQVTM and ANQGSEA. CDR3 in DNA: TGCAGCGCAGACAGGGGGCCAGAGACCCAGTACTTC. Protein product: CSADRGPETQYF. The whole variable domain, remainder taken from reference TRBV29-1 and TRBJ2-5, is SAVISQKPSRDICQRGTSLTIQCQVDSQVTMMFWYRQQPGQSLTLIATANQGSEATYESGFVIDKFPISRPNLTFSTLTVSNMSPEDSSIYLCSADRGPETQYFGPGTRLLVL.

This clonotype was picked up many times. The V gene is TRBV12-3 or TRBV12-4, the J gene TRBJ2-1, with TRBD2 matching over 10 bases. The CDR3 spans 17 residues. Unmatched junction bases numbered 4, after V lost 1 base and J lost 1 base. The CDR3 DNA reads TGTGCCAGCAGTTTAGGGGCTAGCGGGGGTTCCTACAATGAGCAGTTCTTC. This gives the protein CASSLGASGGSYNEQFF.

This clonotype turned up a few times. This rearrangement joins TRBV5-1 to TRBJ2-2; D ambiguous. The ends were cut back, 2 bases at V and 5 bases at J, with 10 bases in the middle. The CDR3 totals 14 residues. Germline loops: CDR1 SGHRS, CDR2 YFSETQ. The CDR3, as DNA: TGCGCCAGCAGCTTCATAGTTGGGACCGGGGAGCTGTTTTTT. Translating gives CASSFIVGTGELFF. Full variable domain (remainder filled in from reference TRBV5-1 and TRBJ2-2): KAGVTQTPRYLIKTRGQQVTLSCSPISGHRSVSWYQQTPGQGLQFLFEYFSETQRNKGNFPGRFSGRQFSNSRSEMNVSTLELGDSALYLCASSFIVGTGELFFGEGSRLTVL.

This clonotype was counted a few times. The rearrangement links TRBV7-3 to TRBJ2-7; D might be TRBD2 (7 bases). Germline V gene lookup returns CDR1 SGHTA and CDR2 FQGTGA. The V and J ends lost 5 bases and 5 bases respectively, with 19 bases between them. The CDR3 consists of 15 residues. CDR3 in DNA: TGTGCCAGCAGCCCAAGGGGGGGGACACCCCACGAGCAGTACTTC. The encoded protein is CASSPRGGTPHEQYF.

This clonotype has a handful of counts. V gene TRBV29-1 combines with J gene TRBJ2-7, with a weak D call TRBD2 (5 bases). CDR1 is SQVTM and CDR2 is ANQGSEA in the germline V gene. The CDR3 runs 12 residues. With 2 bases removed from V and 3 bases from J, the gap between germline ends came to 8 bases. CDR3 region: CSVERESYEQYF. CDR3 coding DNA: TGCAGCGTTGAACGGGAAAGCTACGAGCAGTACTTC.

This clonotype has only a few counts. The chain links TRBV14 to TRBJ2-1, with TRBD2 matching over 7 bases. The CDR3 covers 20 residues. From germline, CDR1 is SGHDN and CDR2 FVKESK. The J segment lost 4 bases and the V segment lost 2 bases, leaving 20 bases of the junction unmatched. CDR3 sequence (DNA): TGTGCCAGCAGCCAAAATCTGGTCAGACTCCGGGACTATCAATACAATGAGCAGTTCTTC. Encoded protein: CASSQNLVRLRDYQYNEQFF.

This clonotype was picked up many times. The rearrangement joins TRBV29-1 to TRBJ2-1; D not certain. The CDR3 is made up of 11 amino acids. The V gene's germline CDR1 is SQVTM and CDR2 ANQGSEA. V was cut by 6 bases and J by 4 bases, with 7 bases left in between. Here the CDR3 DNA reads TGCAGCGTCGTCCCGTACAATGAGCAGTTCTTC. Translation gives CSVVPYNEQFF.

This clonotype appeared a few times. The chain recombines TRBV9 with TRBJ2-1; D ambiguous. Germline V gene data show CDR1 as SGDLS and CDR2 as YYNGEE. V lost 0 bases, J lost 4 bases, and 11 bases lay in between. The CDR3 extends over 15 amino acids. CDR3 nucleotide sequence: TGTGCCAGCAGCGTAGAGAGCACGGTGTACAATGAGCAGTTCTTC. Protein product: CASSVESTVYNEQFF. Using reference TRBV9 and TRBJ2-1 for the parts outside the CDR3, the full variable domain is DSGVTQTPKHLITATGQRVTLRCSPRSGDLSVYWYQQSLDQGLQFLIQYYNGEERAKGNILERFSAQQFPDLHSELNLSSLELGDSALYFCASSVESTVYNEQFFGPGTRLTVL.

This clonotype was seen only a few times. The rearrangement links TRBV20-1 to TRBJ2-7; perhaps TRBD2 as D (6 bases). This CDR3 comprises 15 residues. CDR1 DFQATT and CDR2 SNEGSKA come from the germline V gene (reference sequence). Trimming took off 0 bases at V and 5 bases at J, with 17 bases between the two ends. This CDR3 reads CSARDFHGGPHEQYF. The CDR3 coding sequence is TGCAGTGCTAGAGATTTCCACGGAGGGCCCCACGAGCAGTACTTC.

CDR3 sequence (DNA): TGTGCCAGCAGTTTTTCCGGCGGGAGCGAGACCCAGTACTTC. It encodes CASSFSGGSETQYF. The chain employs TRBV12-3 or TRBV12-4 and TRBJ2-5; TRBD2 agrees at 7 bases. After removal of 3 bases from V and 5 bases from J, the junction contained 6 bases not matched to a gene. This CDR3 has 14 residues.

This clonotype came up a few times. The CDR3 here is CASSPEESSYNEQFF. CDR3 coding DNA: TGTGCCAGCAGCCCAGAGGAGAGCTCCTACAATGAGCAGTTCTTC. V usage is TRBV4-2 and J usage is TRBJ2-1; no clear D. The germline V gene encodes CDR1 LGHNA and CDR2 YNFKEQ. CDR3 length equals 15 residues. V lost 4 bases, J lost 0 bases, and 10 bases lay in between.

DNA for the CDR3: TGTGCCAGCAGCCCGAGGGACAGGGCTCCCTACGAGCAGTACTTC. Protein sequence: CASSPRDRAPYEQYF. The chain couples TRBV11-2 to TRBJ2-7; 9 nucleotides match TRBD1. Trimming took 5 bases from V and 2 from J; bases not matched to a gene: 7. CDR3 length: 15 amino acids. Germline V lookup: CDR1 SGHAT, CDR2 FQNNGV.

The chain joins TRBV6-5 to TRBJ2-2, with D hard to call. Trimming took off 0 bases at V and 3 bases at J, with 17 bases between the two ends. CDR3 length equals 18 residues. Germline values: CDR1 MNHEY, CDR2 SVGAGI. The CDR3 DNA follows: TGTGCCAGCAGTTACTCGGATGTGTTGTCAGCTTACACCGGGGAGCTGTTTTTT. Its translation: CASSYSDVLSAYTGELFF.

The chain is built from TRBV25-1 and TRBJ2-7, with 8 bases identical to TRBD2. The V gene end was trimmed by 3 bases and the J gene end by 4 bases; junction bases not matched to a gene: 20. From germline, CDR1 is MGHDK and CDR2 SYGVNS. This CDR3 has 19 amino acids. Written as DNA, the CDR3 is TGTGCCAGCAGTGACTCCCCTAGTAGTTCGGGGGGGCTGGTGTACGAGCAGTACTTC. It encodes CASSDSPSSSGGLVYEQYF.